What follows is one T cell receptor beta chain and its context. Its antigen is undetermined. CDR1 and CDR2 (germline): SNHLY, FYNNEI. This CDR3 is built from 11 residues. V lost 7 bases to trimming and J lost 6 bases, with 7 bases between them. This table comes from immunoSEQ multiplex PCR, and its TCRdb copy is limited to in-frame clones, with some not included. The profile shows millions of clones, approximately 94% of them singletons. This sample was taken from a study of shared clonotypes between healthy human individuals. About the study: The study enrolled a couple of women and a few men aged 18 to 49.

Study outcomes and limitations: Few donors restricted represented genetic and exposure-history diversity.

This chain uses TRBV2 with TRBJ2-1; a possible D gene is TRBD2 (6 bases). The receptor comes from a man aged 18 to 30 in good health. Sequenced material: naive CD4+ T cells sorted from blood. Subset of the sample: CD45RA+ positively selected. The CDR3 nucleotides are TGTGCCAGCACGGGGGTCAATGAGCAGTTCTTC. It codes for CASTGVNEQFF. Based on the CDR3 plus reference TRBV2 and TRBJ2-1, the full variable domain is EPEVTQTPSHQVTQMGQEVILRCVPISNHLYFYWYRQILGQKVEFLVSFYNNEISEKSEIFDDQFSVERPDGSNFTLKIRSTKLEDSAMYFCASTGVNEQFFGPGTRLTVL.